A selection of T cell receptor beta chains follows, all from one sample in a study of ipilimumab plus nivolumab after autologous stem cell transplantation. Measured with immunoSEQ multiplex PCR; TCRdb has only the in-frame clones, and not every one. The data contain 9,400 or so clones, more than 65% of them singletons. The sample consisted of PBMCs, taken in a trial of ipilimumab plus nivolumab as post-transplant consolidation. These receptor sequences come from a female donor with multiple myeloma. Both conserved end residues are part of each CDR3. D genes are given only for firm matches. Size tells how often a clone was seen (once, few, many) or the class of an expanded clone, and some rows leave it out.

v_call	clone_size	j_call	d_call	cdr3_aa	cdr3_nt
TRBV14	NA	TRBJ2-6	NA	CASSQSSGANVLTF	TGTGCCAGCAGCCAATCTTCTGGGGCCAACGTCCTGACTTTC
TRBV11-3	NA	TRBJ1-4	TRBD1	CASSSGTGNELFF	TGTGCCAGCAGCTCCGGGACAGGGAACGAACTGTTTTTT
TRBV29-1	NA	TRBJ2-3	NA	CSVPDNRGRDTQYF	TGCAGCGTTCCAGATAACAGAGGGCGCGATACGCAGTATTTT
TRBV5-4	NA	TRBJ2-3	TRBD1	CASSSRTGIMNTQYF	TGTGCCAGCAGCTCGAGGACAGGGATCATGAATACGCAGTATTTT
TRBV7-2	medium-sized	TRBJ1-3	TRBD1	CASSLTGGNSGNTIYF	TGTGCCAGCAGCTTGACAGGGGGTAACTCTGGAAACACCATATATTTT
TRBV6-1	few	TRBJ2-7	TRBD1	CASSAGTGLRYEQYF	TGTGCCAGCAGTGCAGGGACAGGGTTACGCTACGAGCAGTACTTC
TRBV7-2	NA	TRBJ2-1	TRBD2	CASVIGTSGRNEQFF	TGTGCCAGCGTCATTGGGACTAGCGGGAGAAATGAGCAGTTCTTC
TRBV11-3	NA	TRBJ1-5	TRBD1	CASSPGTANQPQHF	TGTGCCAGCAGTCCCGGGACAGCCAATCAGCCCCAGCATTTT
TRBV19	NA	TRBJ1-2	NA	CASSIGGTYDFYGYTF	TGTGCCAGTAGTATCGGGGGGACTTATGACTTCTATGGCTACACCTTC
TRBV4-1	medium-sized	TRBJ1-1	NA	CASSPLGAPSTEAFF	TGCGCCAGCAGCCCTCTGGGGGCGCCGTCCACTGAAGCTTTCTTT
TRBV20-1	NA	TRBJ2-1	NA	CSALSYNEQFF	TGCAGTGCCCTCTCCTACAATGAGCAGTTCTTC
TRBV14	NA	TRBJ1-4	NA	CASSQPKSRGANEKLFF	TGTGCCAGCAGCCAACCCAAAAGCAGGGGAGCAAATGAAAAACTGTTTTTT
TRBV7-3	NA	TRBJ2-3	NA	CASSPLLVGDTQYF	TGTGCCAGCAGCCCCCTACTAGTCGGGGATACGCAGTATTTT
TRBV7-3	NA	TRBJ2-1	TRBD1	CASSSPGQYNEQFF	TGTGCCAGCAGCTCACCGGGACAGTACAATGAGCAGTTCTTC
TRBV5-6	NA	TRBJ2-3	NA	CASSRISTDTQYF	TGTGCCAGCAGCCGAATCAGCACAGATACGCAGTATTTT
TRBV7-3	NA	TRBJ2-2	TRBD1	CASSLQGDPTGELFF	TGTGCCAGCAGCTTGCAGGGGGATCCAACCGGGGAGCTGTTTTTT
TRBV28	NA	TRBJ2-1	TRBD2	CASAAGTKAYNEQFF	TGTGCCAGCGCTGCCGGGACTAAAGCCTACAATGAGCAGTTCTTC
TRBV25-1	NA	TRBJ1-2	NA	CASGQTYGYTF	TGTGCCAGCGGACAGACCTATGGCTACACCTTC
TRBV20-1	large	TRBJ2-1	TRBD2	CRATSGRKQFF	TGCAGAGCGACTAGCGGGAGAAAACAGTTCTTC
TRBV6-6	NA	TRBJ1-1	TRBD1	CASRKGQANTEAFF	TGTGCCAGCAGAAAGGGACAGGCGAACACTGAAGCTTTCTTT
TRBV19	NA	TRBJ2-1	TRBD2	CASTREGPYNEQFF	TGTGCCAGTACCCGGGAGGGCCCCTACAATGAGCAGTTCTTC
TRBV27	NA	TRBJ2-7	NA	CASSLPSYEQYF	TGTGCCAGCAGTTTACCCAGCTACGAGCAGTACTTC
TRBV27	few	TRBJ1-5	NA	CASSFPNQPQHF	TGTGCCAGCAGTTTTCCCAATCAGCCCCAGCATTTT
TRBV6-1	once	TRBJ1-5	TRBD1	CASRVWTGNNQPQHF	TGTGCCAGCAGGGTTTGGACAGGAAACAATCAGCCCCAGCATTTT
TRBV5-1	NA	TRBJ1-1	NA	CASSLGAPAEAFF	TGCGCCAGCAGCTTGGGGGCCCCAGCTGAAGCTTTCTTT
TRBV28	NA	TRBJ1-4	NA	CASSLFGHSNEKLFF	TGTGCCAGCAGTTTGTTTGGACATTCCAATGAAAAACTGTTTTTT
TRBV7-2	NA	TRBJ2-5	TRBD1	CASSLTSQGRETQYF	TGTGCCAGCAGCTTAACGTCACAGGGGAGAGAGACCCAGTACTTC
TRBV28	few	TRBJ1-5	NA	CASRSRSRGPQHF	TGTGCCAGCCGCAGCCGATCGAGGGGGCCCCAGCATTTT
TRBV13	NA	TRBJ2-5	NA	CASSLGAGETQYF	TGTGCCAGCAGCTTAGGGGCTGGGGAGACCCAGTACTTC
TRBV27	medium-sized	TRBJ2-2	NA	CASSLPSGELFF	TGTGCCAGCAGTTTACCCTCCGGGGAGCTGTTTTTT
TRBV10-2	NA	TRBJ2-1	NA	CASSESFGGAVENEQFF	TGCGCCAGCAGTGAGTCGTTCGGTGGAGCGGTGGAAAATGAGCAGTTCTTC
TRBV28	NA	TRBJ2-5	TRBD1	CASSPGTGEMYQETQYF	TGTGCCAGCAGTCCAGGGACAGGCGAAATGTACCAAGAGACCCAGTACTTC
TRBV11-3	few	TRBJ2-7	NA	CASSLAQGGEQYF	TGTGCCAGCAGCTTGGCACAGGGCGGCGAGCAGTACTTC
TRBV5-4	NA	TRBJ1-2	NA	CASSPPGTEVYGYTF	TGTGCCAGCAGCCCCCCCGGGACGGAAGTCTATGGCTACACCTTC
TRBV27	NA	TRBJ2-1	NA	CASSFPRGEQFF	TGTGCCAGCAGTTTTCCCCGGGGTGAGCAGTTCTTC
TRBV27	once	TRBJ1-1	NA	CASRFPAGPAFF	TGTGCCAGCAGGTTTCCCGCCGGACCAGCTTTCTTT
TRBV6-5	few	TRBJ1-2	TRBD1	CASRTGVTGYTF	TGTGCCAGCAGGACAGGGGTGACTGGCTACACCTTC
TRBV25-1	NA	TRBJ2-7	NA	CASSELGQGWNEQYF	TGTGCCAGCAGTGAGTTGGGGCAGGGGTGGAACGAGCAGTACTTC
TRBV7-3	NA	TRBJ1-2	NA	CASSLLRGFGYTF	TGTGCCAGCAGCCTCTTGCGGGGGTTCGGCTACACCTTC
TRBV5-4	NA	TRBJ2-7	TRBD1	CASSSGQVTYEQYF	TGTGCCAGCAGCTCGGGACAGGTTACATACGAGCAGTACTTC
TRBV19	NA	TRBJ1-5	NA	CASSIGARQRYQPQHF	TGTGCCAGTAGTATAGGGGCCCGCCAAAGGTATCAGCCCCAGCATTTT
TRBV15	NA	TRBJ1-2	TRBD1	CATSQRTGSGYTF	TGTGCCACCAGCCAAAGGACAGGGAGCGGCTACACCTTC
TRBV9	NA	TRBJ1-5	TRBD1	CASSIGQGGQPQHF	TGTGCCAGCAGCATCGGACAGGGCGGTCAGCCCCAGCATTTT
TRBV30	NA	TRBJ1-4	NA	CAWNSSPYEKLFF	TGTGCCTGGAATAGCAGTCCCTATGAAAAACTGTTTTTT
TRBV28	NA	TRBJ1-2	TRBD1	CASSFITGGTYGYTF	TGTGCCAGCAGTTTTATAACAGGGGGCACCTATGGCTACACCTTC
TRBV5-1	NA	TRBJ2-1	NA	CASSWGPSVKSSYNEQFF	TGCGCCAGCAGCTGGGGGCCTAGCGTAAAGAGCTCCTACAATGAGCAGTTCTTC
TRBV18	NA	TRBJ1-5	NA	CASSPDSNQPQHF	TGTGCCAGCTCACCGGATTCCAATCAGCCCCAGCATTTT
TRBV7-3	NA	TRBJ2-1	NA	CASSLHTLSVHNEQFF	TGTGCCAGCAGCTTACATACCTTATCGGTCCACAATGAGCAGTTCTTC
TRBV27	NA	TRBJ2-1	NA	CASSLTLHRRQFF	TGTGCCAGCAGTTTAACCTTGCACAGAAGGCAGTTCTTC
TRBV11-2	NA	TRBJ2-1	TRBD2	CASSLGGRNEQFF	TGTGCCAGCAGCTTAGGCGGGAGGAATGAGCAGTTCTTC
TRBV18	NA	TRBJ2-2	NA	CASSPTPGATGELFF	TGTGCCAGCTCACCAACCCCAGGGGCCACCGGGGAGCTGTTTTTT
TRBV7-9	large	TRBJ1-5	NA	CASSLGTASNQPQHF	TGTGCCAGCAGCTTAGGGACAGCCAGCAATCAGCCCCAGCATTTT
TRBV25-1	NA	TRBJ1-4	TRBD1	CASSEFGTGAEKLFF	TGTGCCAGCAGTGAATTTGGGACAGGGGCTGAAAAACTGTTTTTT
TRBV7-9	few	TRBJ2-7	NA	CASSLGAGQILQYF	TGTGCCAGCAGCTTAGGGGCGGGCCAAATATTGCAGTACTTC